The clone carrying this T cell receptor (beta chain) has only a few counts. Its antigen remains unknown. The data belong to a study of beta chain features in type 1 diabetes. Study results and limitations: In comparison with healthy donors, patients had naive, central memory and Treg TCRB repertoires that appeared more similar. In these data, an HLA type influence on TCRB rearrangement remained unresolved.

This CDR3 region has 17 residues. Germline loops: CDR1 ENHRY, CDR2 SYGVKD. V gave up 2 bases and J gave up 1 base; unmatched junction bases: 9. Expressed TCRB transcripts were sequenced, since all the RNA that had been isolated was reverse transcribed. Sequenced by immunoSEQ multiplex PCR; TCRdb stores in-frame clones only, minus some. Among about 360,000 clones listed, roughly an eighth were seen once. Sequencing used naive CD4+ T cells from blood. This TCR was sampled from a man aged 18 to 35 in good health. The V call is TRBV10-3, the J call TRBJ2-5; 8 positions agree with TRBD2. CDR3 in amino acids: CAISEEVAGSRQETQYF. The CDR3 coding sequence is TGTGCCATCAGTGAGGAGGTAGCGGGATCACGCCAAGAGACCCAGTACTTC.